Following are 12 T cell receptor beta chains from one sample sequenced in a study of blood T cell repertoires in COVID-19. Using immunoSEQ multiplex PCR, the repertoire was profiled, and TCRdb retains in-frame clones only, with some absent. The data show about 22,000 clones, 91% seen once. Sequenced material: peripheral blood. The source of these receptors is a woman in her seventies with active COVID-19.

The CDR3 coding sequence is TGTGCCAGCAGTTACTCTCGGACTAGAGGGAATGAGCAGTTCTTC. This translates into CASSYSRTRGNEQFF. This chain uses TRBV6-2 or TRBV6-3 with TRBJ2-1; 7 bases map to TRBD2. The CDR3 consists of 15 residues. In germline, CDR1 is MNHEY, CDR2 SVGEGT. V lost 0 bases, J lost 7 bases, and 6 bases stayed unmatched.

This clone was seen more than once but under ten times. The chain couples TRBV6-5 to TRBJ1-6; 7 bases agree with TRBD1. V dropped 4 bases and J dropped 5; count of bases not matched to a gene: 2. Per the germline V gene, CDR1 is MNHEY and CDR2 is SVGAGI. This CDR3 contains 14 residues. CDR3 amino acids: CASSSDRDNSPLHF. The CDR3 bases are TGTGCCAGCAGTTCTGACAGGGATAATTCACCCCTCCACTTT.

This clone was observed once. V gene TRBV29-1 combines with J gene TRBJ2-1; 13 bases are shared with TRBD2. The germline gives CDR1 SQVTM, CDR2 ANQGSEA. This CDR3 has 16 residues. V trimming: 0 bases; J trimming: 6 bases; junction bases outside the gene matches: 5. The CDR3 nucleotides read TGCAGCGTTGAAGAACGTAGACTAGCGGGAGGCAATGAGCAGTTCTTC. It specifies CSVEERRLAGGNEQFF.

The genes are TRBV10-3 and TRBJ2-5, with TRBD1 as a possible D gene (5 bases). Trimming left V 4 bases short and J 4 bases short, with 10 bases between. Germline-derived CDR1 and CDR2 are ENHRY and SYGVKD. This CDR3 comprises 13 residues. The CDR3: CAISGPQGETQYF. Written as DNA, the CDR3 is TGTGCCATCAGTGGTCCCCAGGGAGAGACCCAGTACTTC.

V and J are TRBV5-8 and TRBJ1-1, with D unresolved. CDR3 length equals 15 residues. V was shortened by 0 bases and J by 6 bases, with 15 bases between the two germline ends. Germline V CDR1 and CDR2: SGHTS, YDEGEE. CDR3 protein: CASSLARGFFAEAFF. The DNA for the CDR3 is TGTGCCAGCAGCTTGGCTCGGGGATTTTTCGCTGAAGCTTTCTTT. The full variable domain, in which reference TRBV5-8 and TRBJ1-1 provide the parts outside the CDR3, is EAGVTQSPTHLIKTRGQQATLRCSPISGHTSVYWYQQALGLGLQFLLWYDEGEERNRGNFPPRFSGRQFPNYSSELNVNALELEDSALYLCASSLARGFFAEAFFGQGTRLTVV.

This chain joins TRBV4-2 and TRBJ2-1; unclear D gene. Germline-derived CDR1 and CDR2 are LGHNA and YNFKEQ. This CDR3 spans 13 amino acids. The germline V and J ends were trimmed by 0 bases and 7 bases, with 7 bases remaining between them. CDR3 bases: TGTGCCAGCAGCCAAGATAGAGCTAATGAGCAGTTCTTC. Residues: CASSQDRANEQFF.

This chain links TRBV30 with TRBJ2-5; 11 bases align to TRBD2. This CDR3 has 18 residues. Trimming at V came to 0 bases and at J to 1 base, leaving 10 bases not matched to a gene. CDR1 GTSNPN and CDR2 SVGIG come from the germline V gene (reference sequence). The CDR3: CAWSVSTSGINLQETQYF. As DNA, the CDR3 is TGTGCCTGGAGTGTATCGACTAGCGGGATAAACCTCCAAGAGACCCAGTACTTC.

The chain links TRBV3-1 (or the pseudogene TRBV3-2) to TRBJ2-5; 10 bases fit TRBD1. There are 15 residues in the CDR3. V dropped 4 bases and J dropped 4; count of bases not matched to a gene: 6. Germline lookup yields CDR1 LGHDT and CDR2 YNNKEL (reference sequence). Here the CDR3 DNA reads TGTGCCAGCAGCCGCCCGACAGGGGGCCCAGAGACCCAGTACTTC. This translates into CASSRPTGGPETQYF.

The chain combines TRBV7-8 with TRBJ1-5; D call uncertain. Trimming removed 2 bases at V and 4 bases at J, with 9 bases between. CDR1 SGHVS and CDR2 FQNEAQ come from the germline V gene. The CDR3 loop spans 14 amino acids. The CDR3 region has the DNA TGTGCCAGCAGCTTATTAAAGGAGAATCAGCCCCAGCATTTT. This translates into CASSLLKENQPQHF.

The V and J genes are TRBV5-4 and TRBJ2-2, with D perhaps TRBD2 (6 bases). Germline V gives CDR1 SGHNT, CDR2 YYREEE (reference sequence). CDR3 size: 16 residues. Trimming cost V 4 bases and J 0 bases, with 13 bases left between them. CDR3 loop: CASSPWGGANTGELFF. The DNA of the CDR3 is TGTGCCAGCAGCCCGTGGGGCGGGGCGAACACCGGGGAGCTGTTTTTT.

The chain carries TRBV10-2 and TRBJ2-2; a possible D gene is TRBD2 (6 bases). Trimming removed 7 bases at V and 1 base at J, with 10 bases between. The CDR3 length is 14 residues. Germline-derived CDR1 and CDR2 are WSHSY and SAAADI. In DNA, the CDR3 is TGCGCCAGCATTGGGGGAGGGAACACCGGGGAGCTGTTTTTT. This encodes CASIGGGNTGELFF.

The CDR3 coding sequence is TGTGCCAGCAGTCCGACAGGGGCGGGCACCGGGGAGCTGTTTTTT. Protein: CASSPTGAGTGELFF. V gene TRBV5-6 combines with J gene TRBJ2-2; 8 bases fit TRBD1. Germline V gene data show CDR1 as SGHDT and CDR2 as YYEEEE. V was pared by 5 bases and J by 4 bases, with 7 bases of the junction left unmatched. The CDR3 contains 15 residues.